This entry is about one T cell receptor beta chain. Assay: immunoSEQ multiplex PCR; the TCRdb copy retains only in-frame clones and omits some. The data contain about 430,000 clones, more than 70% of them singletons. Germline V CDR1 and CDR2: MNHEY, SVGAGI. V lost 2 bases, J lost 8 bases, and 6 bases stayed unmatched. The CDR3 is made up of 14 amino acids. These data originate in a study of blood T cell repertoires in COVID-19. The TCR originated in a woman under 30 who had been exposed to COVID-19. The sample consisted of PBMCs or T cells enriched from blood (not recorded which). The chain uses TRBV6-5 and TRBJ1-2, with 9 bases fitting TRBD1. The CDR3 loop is CASSYDGTGRGYTF. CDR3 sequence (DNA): TGTGCCAGCAGTTACGACGGGACAGGGAGAGGCTACACCTTC.